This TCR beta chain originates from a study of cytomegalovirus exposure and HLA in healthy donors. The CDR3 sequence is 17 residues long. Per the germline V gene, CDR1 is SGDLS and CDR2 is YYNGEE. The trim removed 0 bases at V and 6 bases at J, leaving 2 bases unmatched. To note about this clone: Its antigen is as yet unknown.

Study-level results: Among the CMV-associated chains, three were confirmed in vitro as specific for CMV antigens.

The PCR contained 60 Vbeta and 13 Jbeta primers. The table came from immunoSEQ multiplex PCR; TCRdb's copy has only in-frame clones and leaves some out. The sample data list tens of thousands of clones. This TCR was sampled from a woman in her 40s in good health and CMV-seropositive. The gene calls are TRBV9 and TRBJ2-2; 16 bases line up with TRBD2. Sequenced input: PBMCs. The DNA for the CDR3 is TGTGCCAGCAGCGTAGAGGGACTAGCGGGAGGGGCCGGGGAGCTGTTTTTT. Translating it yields CASSVEGLAGGAGELFF.